The TCR beta chain described here comes from a study of control samples from healthy donors and cancer patients. Profiling relied on immunoSEQ multiplex PCR, and the TCRdb table lists in-frame clones only, not all of them. The data hold 95,000 to 130,000 clones, with roughly 91% observed a single time. The CDR3 spans 15 residues. Germline CDR1 is SEHNR and CDR2 is FQNEAQ (reference sequence). V lost 0 bases and J lost 10; bases outside the gene matches: 9. The material sequenced was blood. The source of this sequence is a woman aged 70-85 years in good health. J is TRBJ2-5 and V is TRBV7-9, with TRBD2 matching 9 bases. CDR3 DNA: TGTGCCAGCAGCTTAGCTGGGACTAGCCTCGAGGGCCAGTACTTC. Protein product: CASSLAGTSLEGQYF.